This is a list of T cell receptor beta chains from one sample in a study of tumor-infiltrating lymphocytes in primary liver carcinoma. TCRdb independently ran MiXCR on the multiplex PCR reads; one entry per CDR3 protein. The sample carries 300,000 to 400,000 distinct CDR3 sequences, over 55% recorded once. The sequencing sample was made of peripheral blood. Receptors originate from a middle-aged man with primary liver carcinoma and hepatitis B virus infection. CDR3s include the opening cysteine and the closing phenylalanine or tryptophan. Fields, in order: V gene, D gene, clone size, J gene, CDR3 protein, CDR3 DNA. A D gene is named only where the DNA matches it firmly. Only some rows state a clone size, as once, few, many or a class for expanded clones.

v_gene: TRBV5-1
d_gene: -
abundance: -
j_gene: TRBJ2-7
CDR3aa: CASSSQGGEQYF
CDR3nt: TGCGCCAGCAGCTCCCAGGGCGGGGAGCAGTACTTC

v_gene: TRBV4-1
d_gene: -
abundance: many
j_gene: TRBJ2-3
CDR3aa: CASSQVDLWTDTQYF
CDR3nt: TGCGCCAGCAGCCAAGTAGACCTTTGGACAGATACGCAGTATTTT

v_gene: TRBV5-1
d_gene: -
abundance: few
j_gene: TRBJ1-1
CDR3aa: CASSLDNPGGTEAFF
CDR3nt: TGCGCCAGCAGCTTGGATAATCCGGGGGGCACTGAAGCTTTCTTT

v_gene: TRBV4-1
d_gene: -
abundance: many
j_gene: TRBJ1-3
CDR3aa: CASSQPWAANTIYF
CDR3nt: TGCGCCAGCAGCCAACCTTGGGCGGCCAACACCATATATTTT

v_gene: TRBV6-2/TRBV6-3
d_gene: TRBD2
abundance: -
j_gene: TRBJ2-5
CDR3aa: CASNYSAGAGFVQETQYF
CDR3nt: TGTGCCAGCAATTACAGCGCGGGAGCAGGGTTTGTCCAAGAGACCCAGTACTTC

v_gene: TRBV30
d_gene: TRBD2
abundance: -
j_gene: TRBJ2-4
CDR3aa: CTWGSEREGASKNIQYF
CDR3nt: TGTACCTGGGGTAGCGAGCGGGAGGGCGCTTCCAAAAACATTCAGTACTTC

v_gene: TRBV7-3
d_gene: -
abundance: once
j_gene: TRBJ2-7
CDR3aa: CASSPEGDKGYEQYF
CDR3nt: TGTGCCAGCAGCCCCGAAGGGGACAAAGGGTACGAGCAGTACTTC

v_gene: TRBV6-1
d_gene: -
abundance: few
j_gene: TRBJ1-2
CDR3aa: CASSISGLRDYGYTF
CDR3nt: TGTGCCAGCAGTATCTCCGGATTGAGGGACTATGGCTACACCTTC

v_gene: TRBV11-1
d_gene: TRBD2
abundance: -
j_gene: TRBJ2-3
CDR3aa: CASSQLTGGSSYTQYF
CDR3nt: TGTGCCAGCAGCCAATTGACGGGAGGGTCCTCGTATACGCAGTATTTT

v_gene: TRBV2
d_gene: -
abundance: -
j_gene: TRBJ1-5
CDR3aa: CASSVTVDQPQHF
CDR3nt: TGTGCAAGCAGTGTCACAGTGGATCAGCCCCAGCATTTT

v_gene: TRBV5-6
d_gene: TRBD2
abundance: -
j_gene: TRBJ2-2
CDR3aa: CASSLRPAGVPGELFF
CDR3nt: TGTGCCAGCAGCTTGAGGCCAGCGGGAGTCCCCGGGGAGCTGTTTTTT

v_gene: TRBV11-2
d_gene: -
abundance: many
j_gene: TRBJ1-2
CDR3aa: CASSPTYGYTF
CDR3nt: TGTGCCAGCAGCCCAACCTATGGCTACACCTTC

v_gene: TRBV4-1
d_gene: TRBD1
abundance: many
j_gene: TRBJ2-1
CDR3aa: CASSQVGQGGNEQFF
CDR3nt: TGCGCCAGCAGCCAAGTCGGACAGGGCGGGAATGAGCAGTTCTTC

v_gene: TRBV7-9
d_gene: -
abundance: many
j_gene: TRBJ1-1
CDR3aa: CASSPGYEAFF
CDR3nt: TGTGCCAGCAGTCCCGGGTATGAAGCTTTCTTT

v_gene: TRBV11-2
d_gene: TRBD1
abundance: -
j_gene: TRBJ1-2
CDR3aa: CASSLDDGTVNYGYTF
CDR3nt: TGTGCCAGCAGCTTAGATGACGGGACAGTGAACTATGGCTACACCTTC

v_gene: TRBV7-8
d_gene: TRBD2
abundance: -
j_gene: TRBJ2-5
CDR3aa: CASSLSSGFQETQYF
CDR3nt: TGTGCCAGCAGCCTTTCTAGCGGGTTCCAAGAGACCCAGTACTTC

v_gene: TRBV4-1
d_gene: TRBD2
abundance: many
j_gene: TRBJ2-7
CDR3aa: CASSRTSEAHEQYF
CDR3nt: TGCGCCAGCAGCCGGACTAGCGAGGCCCACGAGCAGTACTTC

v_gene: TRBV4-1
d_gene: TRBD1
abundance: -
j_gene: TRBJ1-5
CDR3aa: CASGQGADQPQHF
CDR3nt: TGCGCCAGTGGGCAGGGGGCTGATCAGCCCCAGCATTTT

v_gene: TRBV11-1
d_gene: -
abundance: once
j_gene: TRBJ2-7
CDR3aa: CASSDLDRCYEKYF
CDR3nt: TGTGCCAGCAGCGACCTAGATCGTTGTTACGAGAAGTACTTC

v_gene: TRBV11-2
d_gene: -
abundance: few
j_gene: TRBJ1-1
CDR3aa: CASSLAWNTEAFF
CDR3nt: TGTGCCAGCAGCCTGGCATGGAACACTGAAGCTTTCTTT

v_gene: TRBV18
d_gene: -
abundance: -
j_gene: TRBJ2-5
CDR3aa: CASSPIETGLETQYF
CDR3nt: TGTGCCAGCTCACCAATCGAGACAGGCCTAGAGACCCAGTACTTC

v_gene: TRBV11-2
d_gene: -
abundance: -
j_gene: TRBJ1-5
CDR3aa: CASSLGSGVVDQPQHF
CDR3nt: TGTGCCAGCAGCTTAGGATCGGGGGTGGTCGATCAGCCCCAGCATTTT

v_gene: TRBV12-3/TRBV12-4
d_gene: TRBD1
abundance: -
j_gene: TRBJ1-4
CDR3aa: CASGGTGNRNGLSF
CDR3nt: TGCGCCAGCGGGGGGACAGGGAACCGAAACGGACTGTCTTTT

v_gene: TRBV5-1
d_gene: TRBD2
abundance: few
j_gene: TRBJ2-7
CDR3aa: CASSRTSGRVGSYEQYF
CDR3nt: TGCGCCAGCAGCCGGACTAGCGGGAGGGTAGGGTCCTACGAGCAGTACTTC

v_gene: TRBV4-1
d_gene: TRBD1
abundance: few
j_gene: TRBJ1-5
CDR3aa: CASSQAPGGGNQPQHF
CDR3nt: TGCGCCAGCAGCCAAGCTCCAGGGGGAGGCAATCAGCCCCAGCATTTT

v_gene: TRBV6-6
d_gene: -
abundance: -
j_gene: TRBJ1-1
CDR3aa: CACDETAGTEAFF
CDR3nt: TGTGCCTGCGATGAGACAGCCGGGACTGAAGCTTTCTTT

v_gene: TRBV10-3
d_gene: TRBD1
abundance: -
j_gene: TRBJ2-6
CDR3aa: CAISSGQAGSGANVLTF
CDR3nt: TGTGCCATCAGCTCCGGACAGGCTGGCTCCGGGGCCAACGTCCTGACTTTC

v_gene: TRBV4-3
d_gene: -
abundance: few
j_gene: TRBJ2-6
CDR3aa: CASSQDVGTGANVLTF
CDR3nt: TGCGCCAGCAGCCAAGATGTGGGTACTGGGGCCAACGTCCTGACTTTC

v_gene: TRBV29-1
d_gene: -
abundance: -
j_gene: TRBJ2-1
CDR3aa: CSVYGGRGADEQLF
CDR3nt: TGCAGCGTTTACGGGGGGCGCGGGGCCGATGAGCAGCTCTTC

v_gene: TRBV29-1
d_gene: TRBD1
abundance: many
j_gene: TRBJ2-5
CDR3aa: CSVEDPRTGIGETQYF
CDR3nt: TGCAGCGTTGAAGATCCTCGGACAGGGATTGGAGAGACCCAGTACTTC

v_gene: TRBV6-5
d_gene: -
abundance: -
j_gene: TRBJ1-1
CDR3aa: CTSSYSFPDEAFF
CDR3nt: TGTACCAGCAGTTACTCATTTCCGGACGAAGCTTTCTTT

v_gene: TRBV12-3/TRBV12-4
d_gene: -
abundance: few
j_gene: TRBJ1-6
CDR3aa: CASSSAASYNSPLHF
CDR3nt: TGTGCCAGCAGTTCTGCCGCCTCCTATAATTCACCCCTCCACTTT

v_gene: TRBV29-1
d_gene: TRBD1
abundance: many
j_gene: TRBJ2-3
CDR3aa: CSVPGQGWGDTQYF
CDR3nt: TGCAGCGTCCCGGGACAGGGATGGGGAGATACGCAGTATTTT

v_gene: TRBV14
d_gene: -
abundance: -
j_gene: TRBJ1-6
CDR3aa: CASSQVYNSPLHF
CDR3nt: TGTGCCAGCAGCCAAGTGTATAATTCACCCCTCCACTTT

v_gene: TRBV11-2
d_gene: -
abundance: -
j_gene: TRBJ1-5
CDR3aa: CASSLVGVTGRNQPQSF
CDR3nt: TGTGCCAGCAGCTTAGTAGGGGTAACAGGGAGGAATCAGCCCCAGAGTTTT

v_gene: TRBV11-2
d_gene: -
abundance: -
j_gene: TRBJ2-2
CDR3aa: CASSLISATGELFF
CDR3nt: TGTGCCAGCAGCTTAATCAGTGCAACAGGGGAGCTGTTTTTT

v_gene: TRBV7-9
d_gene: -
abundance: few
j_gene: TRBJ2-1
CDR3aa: CASSSTVNNEQFF
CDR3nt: TGTGCCAGCAGCTCGACAGTGAACAATGAGCAGTTCTTC

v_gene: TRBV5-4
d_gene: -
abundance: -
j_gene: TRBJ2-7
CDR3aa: CASSYISGRTSYEQYF
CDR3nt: TGTGCCAGCAGCTATATCTCCGGGCGGACCAGCTACGAGCAGTACTTC

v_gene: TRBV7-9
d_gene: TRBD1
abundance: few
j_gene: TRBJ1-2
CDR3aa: CASSSPRKGQAEDLGGPYGYTF
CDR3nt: TGTGCCAGCAGCTCTCCCAGAAAAGGACAGGCGGAAGATTTAGGCGGGCCCTATGGCTACACCTTC

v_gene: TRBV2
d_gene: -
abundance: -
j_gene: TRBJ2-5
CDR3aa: CASTYQQETQYF
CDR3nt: TGTGCCAGCACCTACCAGCAAGAGACCCAGTACTTC

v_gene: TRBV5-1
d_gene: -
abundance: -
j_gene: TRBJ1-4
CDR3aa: CASSPDSATNEKLFF
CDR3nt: TGCGCCAGCAGCCCTGACAGTGCAACTAATGAAAAACTGTTTTTT

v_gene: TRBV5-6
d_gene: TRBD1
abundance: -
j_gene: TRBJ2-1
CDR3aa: CASSFGQGEWDEQFF
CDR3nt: TGTGCCAGCAGCTTTGGACAGGGGGAATGGGATGAGCAGTTTTTC

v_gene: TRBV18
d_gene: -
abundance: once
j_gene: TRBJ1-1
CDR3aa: CASSPINGNTEAFF
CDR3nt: TGTGCCAGCTCACCAATAAACGGGAACACTGAAGCTTTCTTT

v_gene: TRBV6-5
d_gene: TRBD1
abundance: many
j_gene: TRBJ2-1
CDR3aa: CASRRRQGYNEQFF
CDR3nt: TGTGCCAGCAGGAGGAGACAGGGGTACAATGAGCAGTTCTTC

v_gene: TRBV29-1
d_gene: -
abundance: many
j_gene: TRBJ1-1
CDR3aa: CSVSTRGTEAFF
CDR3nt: TGCAGCGTTTCTACCCGGGGCACTGAAGCTTTCTTT

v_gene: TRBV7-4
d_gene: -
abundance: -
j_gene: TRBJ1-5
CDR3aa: CASSLCAAELRLFSNQPQHF
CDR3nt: TGTGCCAGCAGCTTATGTGCGGCAGAACTTCGACTTTTTAGCAATCAGCCCCAGCATTTT

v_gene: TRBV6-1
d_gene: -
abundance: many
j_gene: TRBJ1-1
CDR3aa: CASTSSGGYTEAFF
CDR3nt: TGTGCCAGCACCTCCTCTGGGGGTTACACTGAAGCTTTCTTT

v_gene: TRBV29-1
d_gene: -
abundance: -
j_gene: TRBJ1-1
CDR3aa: CSLSEGGSTEAFF
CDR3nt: TGCAGCTTGTCTGAGGGCGGGAGCACTGAAGCTTTCTTT